This T cell receptor (beta chain) was recorded in a study of cytomegalovirus exposure and HLA in healthy donors. Whole-study findings and limits: According to an earlier analysis, most TCR beta V segments yielded productive rearrangements about 90% or about 30% of the time.

Comment on this clone: Its specificity is unknown.

Amplification used 60 Vbeta primers and 13 Jbeta primers. The protocol was immunoSEQ multiplex PCR, while the TCRdb copy is restricted to in-frame clones and leaves out a portion. The sample has some 140,000 clones; roughly two thirds are singletons. The CDR3 runs 18 residues. V shed 0 bases, J shed 7 bases, and the junction held 12 bases outside the gene matches. CDR1 is LGHNA and CDR2 is YSLEER in the germline V gene. This receptor was taken from a woman between 40 and 50 years old in good health and CMV-seronegative. The sequencing sample was made of PBMCs. The chain combines TRBV4-3 with TRBJ1-2, with 12 bases matching TRBD1. DNA of the CDR3: TGCGCCAGCAGCCAAGATCTCCCGGGACAGGGGGCGAAAGGTGGCTACACCTTC. Translation: CASSQDLPGQGAKGGYTF.